This TCR beta chain appears in the sequencing data of a study of CD8 T cells in Susac syndrome. An input of about 0.5 to 1 ug of RNA was subjected to reverse transcription using random hexamers. TCRdb processed the immunoSEQ multiplex PCR reads anew with MiXCR; each CDR3 protein has one entry. The sample has about 210,000 distinct CDR3 sequences, 95% seen once. The CDR3 extends over 12 amino acids. Germline loops: CDR1 GTSNPN, CDR2 SVGIG (reference sequence). V was trimmed by 2 bases and J by 3 bases, leaving 8 bases between them. Sequenced material: CD4+ T cells from PBMCs. V and J are TRBV30 and TRBJ2-7; D ambiguous. This clonotype was obtained from a human donor with multiple sclerosis. As DNA, the CDR3 is TGTGCCTGGAGTCCCTCCAACTACGAGCAGTACTTC. It is translated as CAWSPSNYEQYF.